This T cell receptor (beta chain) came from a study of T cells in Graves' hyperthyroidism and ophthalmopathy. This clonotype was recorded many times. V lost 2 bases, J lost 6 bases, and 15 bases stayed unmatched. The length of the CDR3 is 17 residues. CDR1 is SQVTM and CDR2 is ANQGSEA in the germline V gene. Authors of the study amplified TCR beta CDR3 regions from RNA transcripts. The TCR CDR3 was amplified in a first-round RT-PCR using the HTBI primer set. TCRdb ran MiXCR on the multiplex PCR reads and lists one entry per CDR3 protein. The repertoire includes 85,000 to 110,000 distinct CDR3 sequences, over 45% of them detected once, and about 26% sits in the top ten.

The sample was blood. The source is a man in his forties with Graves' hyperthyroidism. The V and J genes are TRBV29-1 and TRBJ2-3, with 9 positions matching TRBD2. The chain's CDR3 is CSVELAGGFRSTDTQYF. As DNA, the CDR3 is TGCAGCGTTGAATTGGCGGGGGGGTTTAGGTCAACTGATACGCAGTATTTT.